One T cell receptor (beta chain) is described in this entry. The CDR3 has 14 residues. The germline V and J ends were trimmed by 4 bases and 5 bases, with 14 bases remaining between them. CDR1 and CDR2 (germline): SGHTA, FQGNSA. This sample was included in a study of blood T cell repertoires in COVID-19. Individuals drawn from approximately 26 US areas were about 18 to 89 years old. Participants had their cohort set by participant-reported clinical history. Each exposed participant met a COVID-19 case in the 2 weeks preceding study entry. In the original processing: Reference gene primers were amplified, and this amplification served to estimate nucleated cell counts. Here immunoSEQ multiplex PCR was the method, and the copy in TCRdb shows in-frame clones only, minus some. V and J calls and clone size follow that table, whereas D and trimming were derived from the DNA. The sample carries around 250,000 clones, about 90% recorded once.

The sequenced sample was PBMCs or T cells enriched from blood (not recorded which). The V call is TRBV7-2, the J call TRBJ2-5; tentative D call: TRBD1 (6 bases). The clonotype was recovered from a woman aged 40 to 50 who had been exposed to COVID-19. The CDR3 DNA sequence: TGTGCCAGCAGCTCTAACCAGGGGCTTGAGACCCAGTACTTC. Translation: CASSSNQGLETQYF.